This T cell receptor (beta chain) derives from a study of blood T cell repertoires in COVID-19. Whole-study context: Sources were T cells, B-cell-depleted T cells, or PBMCs; the material itself was cDNA or gDNA.

This CDR3 contains 13 residues. The germline CDR1 and CDR2 sequences are MNHEY and SVGEGT. Trimming took 2 bases from V and 8 from J, leaving 12 bases between them. Participant reports of clinical history set cohort assignment. Here immunoSEQ multiplex PCR was the method, and the copy in TCRdb shows in-frame clones only, minus some. This sample has about 280,000 clones, with around 85% found just once. Input material: PBMCs or T cells enriched from blood (not recorded which). This rearrangement joins TRBV6-2 or TRBV6-3 to TRBJ1-2; the D gene is possibly TRBD1 (5 bases). The sequence came from a woman between 50 and 59 years old who had recovered from COVID-19. The CDR3 DNA is TGTGCCAGCAGTTACGCTTGGGGCGAGGGCTACACCTTC. Its translation: CASSYAWGEGYTF.